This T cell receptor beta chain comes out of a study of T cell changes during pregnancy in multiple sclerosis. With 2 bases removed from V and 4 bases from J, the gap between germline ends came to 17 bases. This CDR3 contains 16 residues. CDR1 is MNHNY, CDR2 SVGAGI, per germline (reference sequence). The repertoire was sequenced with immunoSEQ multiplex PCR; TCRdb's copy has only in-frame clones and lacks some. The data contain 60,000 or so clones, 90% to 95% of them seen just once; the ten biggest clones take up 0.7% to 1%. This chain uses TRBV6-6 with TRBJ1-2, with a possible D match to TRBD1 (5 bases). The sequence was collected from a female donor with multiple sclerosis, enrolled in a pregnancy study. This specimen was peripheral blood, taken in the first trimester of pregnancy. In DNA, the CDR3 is TGTGCCAGCAGTTACGCAGTTTTAGGGGCGGTCTATGGCTACACCTTC. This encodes CASSYAVLGAVYGYTF.